Below are 15 T cell receptor beta chains sequenced from a single sample in a study of spatial heterogeneity in lung cancer. Time point meaning: blood at routine non-recurrence follow-up after resection. The authors sequenced whole RNA from tumor, nontumor lung or frozen PBMC without sorting. TCRdb used MiXCR to reprocess the 5' RACE reads, holding one entry per CDR3 protein. The table lists about 120,000 distinct CDR3 sequences, roughly an eighth of them singletons. This specimen consisted of PBMCs, obtained at follow-up. These TCRs come from a male donor with early-stage non-small cell lung cancer.

This clonotype was recorded many times. The rearrangement links TRBV27 to TRBJ2-7, with D perhaps being TRBD1 or TRBD2 (5 bases each). The CDR3 is 14 residues long. V was shortened by 3 bases and J by 3 bases, with 12 bases between the two germline ends. Germline lookup yields CDR1 MNHEY and CDR2 SMNVEV (reference sequence). The CDR3 coding sequence is TGTGCCAGCAGTTTGAGGGGACCTCTCTACGAGCAGTACTTC. It specifies CASSLRGPLYEQYF.

This clonotype was observed many times. V gene TRBV9 combines with J gene TRBJ2-4, with D possibly being TRBD2 (6 bases). The CDR3 has 15 amino acids. The germline V gene encodes CDR1 SGDLS and CDR2 YYNGEE. Trimming pared 2 bases from V and 3 bases from J, leaving 12 bases between. CDR3 sequence: CASSVGGFGKNIQYF. The CDR3 DNA sequence: TGTGCCAGCAGCGTTGGAGGGTTTGGCAAAAACATTCAGTACTTC.

The J gene is TRBJ2-7, the V gene TRBV5-1; TRBD1 matches at 10 bases. With V trimmed by 4 bases and J by 1 base, 2 bases remained unmatched. In germline, CDR1 is SGHRS, CDR2 YFSETQ. This CDR3 is built from 14 residues. The CDR3 region is CASSVDRGSYEQYF. The CDR3 DNA reads as TGCGCCAGCAGCGTGGACAGGGGGTCCTACGAGCAGTACTTC.

V is TRBV5-1 and J is TRBJ2-3; no firm D call. CDR1 is SGHRS, CDR2 YFSETQ, per germline. The CDR3 spans 12 residues. V gave up 4 bases and J gave up 5 bases, with 8 bases separating them. The CDR3 DNA sequence: TGCGCCAGCAGCGCAGTGGTAGATACGCAGTATTTT. Translating it yields CASSAVVDTQYF.

The rearrangement uses TRBV10-3 and TRBJ2-5, with D tentatively TRBD2 (6 bases). V lost 6 bases and J lost 3, with 14 bases in between. Germline V gives CDR1 ENHRY, CDR2 SYGVKD. The CDR3 covers 14 residues. CDR3: CAIREGLIEETQYF. Here the CDR3 DNA reads TGTGCCATCAGGGAGGGACTGATCGAAGAGACCCAGTACTTC.

There are many counts of this clonotype. This chain links TRBV4-2 with TRBJ1-6; D is possibly TRBD1 (5 bases). The germline V and J ends were trimmed by 4 bases and 7 bases, with 17 bases remaining between them. Per germline, CDR1 LGHNA and CDR2 YNFKEQ. CDR3 length equals 16 residues. CDR3 protein: CASSREGSIGNSPLHF. Written as DNA, the CDR3 is TGTGCCAGCAGCCGCGAGGGGTCGATCGGAAATTCACCCCTCCACTTT.

This clonotype showed up just a few times. The J gene is TRBJ1-1, the V gene TRBV6-1; no clear D. The CDR3 runs 14 residues. Per the germline V gene, CDR1 is MNHNS and CDR2 is SASEGT. Trimming left V 0 bases short and J 1 base short, with 6 bases between. The CDR3 DNA sequence: TGTGCCAGCAGTGAAGCATGGACGAACACTGAAGCTTTCTTT. Translating it yields CASSEAWTNTEAFF.

The V and J genes are TRBV5-1 and TRBJ2-7; D may match TRBD1 or TRBD2 (6 bases each). CDR1 is SGHRS and CDR2 is YFSETQ in the germline V gene. The CDR3 loop spans 15 amino acids. With 7 bases removed from V and 0 bases from J, the gap between germline ends came to 17 bases. The DNA of the CDR3 is TGCGCCAGCGCAAGTGTGGGGGGCCACTCCTACGAGCAGTACTTC. It is translated as CASASVGGHSYEQYF.

This clonotype was recorded a few times. The chain has TRBV20-1 and TRBJ2-3; D tentatively fits TRBD1 or TRBD2 (5 bases each). Trimming left V 4 bases short and J 4 bases short, with 18 bases between. This CDR3 has 15 amino acids. CDR1 and CDR2 from the germline V gene are DFQATT and SNEGSKA (reference sequence). The CDR3 DNA follows: TGCAGTGCTACAGCCGGGACGAGGGTGGCAGATACGCAGTATTTT. This codes for CSATAGTRVADTQYF.

The chain has TRBV12-3 or TRBV12-4 and TRBJ2-3; 9 bases fit TRBD2. CDR3 length equals 16 residues. The J segment lost 3 bases and the V segment lost 3 bases, leaving 7 bases of the junction unmatched. This chain's CDR3 is CASSFGGGAMTDTQYF. CDR3 coding DNA: TGTGCCAGCAGTTTTGGCGGGGGGGCGATGACAGATACGCAGTATTTT.

Many counts were recorded for this clonotype. This chain joins TRBV28 and TRBJ2-3; 10 nucleotides line up with TRBD1. Germline V CDR1 and CDR2: MDHEN, SYDVKM. V was pared by 11 bases and J by 2 bases, with 7 bases of the junction left unmatched. The CDR3 covers 14 residues. The CDR3 spells CAAWDRGFTDTQYF. The CDR3 coding sequence is TGTGCCGCTTGGGACAGGGGATTCACAGATACGCAGTATTTT.

This clonotype was counted ten times or more. V is TRBV4-3 and J is TRBJ2-7, with unresolved D. Trimming took off 6 bases at V and 1 base at J, with 13 bases between the two ends. The CDR3 has 14 amino acids. The germline V gene has CDR1 LGHNA and CDR2 YSLEER. In nucleotides, the CDR3 is TGCGCCAGCAGACCTCAGGTTAATTCCTACGAGCAGTACTTC. Residues: CASRPQVNSYEQYF.

In this sample, this clonotype turned up a few times. The chain employs TRBV20-1 and TRBJ1-2; 8 bases map to TRBD1. This CDR3 has 13 amino acids. Germline trimming cut 0 bases from V and 7 bases from J; bases unmatched to any gene: 4. From germline, CDR1 is DFQATT and CDR2 SNEGSKA (reference sequence). Here the CDR3 DNA reads TGCAGTGCTAGAGACAGGGGGCCTCTTGGCTACACCTTC. This encodes CSARDRGPLGYTF.

V usage is TRBV10-3 and J usage is TRBJ1-6; D gene uncertain. Germline lookup yields CDR1 ENHRY and CDR2 SYGVKD. Trimming stripped 3 bases from V and 9 bases from J, with 9 bases between. CDR3 length equals 13 residues. CDR3: CAISEALSSPLHF. The CDR3 DNA follows: TGTGCCATCAGTGAAGCGTTATCTTCACCCCTCCACTTT.

This clonotype appeared many times. V usage is TRBV12-3 or TRBV12-4 and J usage is TRBJ2-7; D could derive from TRBD1 or TRBD2 (5 bases each). This CDR3 comprises 15 residues. V was cut by 6 bases and J by 3 bases, with 18 bases left in between. Here the CDR3 reads CASRPAGGLGYEQYF. For the CDR3, the DNA is TGTGCCAGCAGGCCCGCTGGGGGTCTCGGCTACGAGCAGTACTTC.